What follows are 11 T cell receptor beta chains derived from one specimen sequenced in a study of cytomegalovirus exposure and HLA in healthy donors. PCR amplification relied on 60 Vbeta primers (plus 13 Jbeta primers). TCRdb keeps only in-frame clones here, not all; method: immunoSEQ multiplex PCR. The sample has 110,000 to 150,000 clones, approximately 72% seen once; the top ten hold roughly 2%. The sequencing input was PBMCs. These receptors were taken from a man aged 40-55 years in good health and CMV-seronegative.

The DNA for the CDR3 is TGTGCCAGCAGCTGGACAGGGTCAACCGGGGAGCTGTTTTTT. Translated, it gives CASSWTGSTGELFF. The rearrangement uses TRBV7-3 and TRBJ2-2, with 8 positions matching TRBD1. This CDR3 has 14 residues. CDR1 is SGHTA, CDR2 FQGTGA, per germline. Unmatched junction bases numbered 3, after V lost 4 bases and J lost 5 bases.

This clone showed up just a few times. The rearrangement uses TRBV29-1 and TRBJ1-2; TRBD1 agrees at 8 bases. The CDR3 extends over 13 amino acids. With V trimmed by 7 bases and J by 5 bases, 9 bases remained unmatched. CDR1 is SQVTM, CDR2 ANQGSEA, per germline. CDR3: CSAMTGDFYGYTF. The CDR3 bases are TGCAGCGCTATGACAGGGGACTTTTATGGCTACACCTTC.

The chain carries TRBV2 and TRBJ2-7; D might be TRBD2 (5 bases). Germline values: CDR1 SNHLY, CDR2 FYNNEI. Trimming cost V 7 bases and J 1 base, with 8 bases left between them. The length of the CDR3 is 12 residues. Here the CDR3 DNA reads TGTGCCAGCACGGGGAATTCCTACGAGCAGTACTTC. It encodes CASTGNSYEQYF.

The chain has TRBV19 and TRBJ1-2, with D possibly TRBD1 on 6 matching bases. The CDR3 covers 13 residues. V was clipped by 8 bases and J by 4 bases, with 14 bases between them. Germline lookup yields CDR1 LNHDA and CDR2 SQIVND (reference sequence). The CDR3 sequence: CASALGTSYGYTF. The CDR3 DNA reads TGTGCCAGTGCGCTCGGGACATCCTATGGCTACACCTTC.

The chain employs TRBV7-6 and TRBJ1-5; 9 bases are shared with TRBD1. Unmatched junction bases numbered 3, after V lost 3 bases and J lost 3 bases. Germline V gives CDR1 SGHVS, CDR2 FNYEAQ. This CDR3 has 15 amino acids. This CDR3 is CASSLTGGLNQPQHF. CDR3 DNA: TGTGCCAGCAGCTTGACAGGGGGACTCAATCAGCCCCAGCATTTT.

The chain is built from TRBV5-1 and TRBJ1-2; a weak D match, TRBD1 (5 bases). The CDR3 spans 14 residues. V dropped 4 bases and J dropped 1 base, with 11 bases sitting between them. Germline V gene data show CDR1 as SGHRS and CDR2 as YFSETQ. CDR3 residues: CASSQEQVNYGYTF. CDR3 DNA: TGCGCCAGCAGCCAAGAACAGGTTAACTATGGCTACACCTTC.

The rearrangement joins TRBV27 to TRBJ2-7, with TRBD1 as a possible D gene (5 bases). V lost 5 bases, J lost 1 base, and 21 bases lay in between. CDR1 is MNHEY, CDR2 SMNVEV, per germline (reference sequence). The CDR3 extends over 17 amino acids. CDR3 residues: CASSPENRPLYSYEQYF. In DNA, the CDR3 is TGTGCCAGCAGTCCGGAAAACAGGCCTCTTTATTCCTACGAGCAGTACTTC.

The rearrangement uses TRBV6-1 and TRBJ2-2; D remains unclear. The germline gives CDR1 MNHNS, CDR2 SASEGT. The CDR3 is 14 residues long. With 0 bases removed from V and 6 bases from J, the gap between germline ends came to 8 bases. The CDR3 loop reads CASSEAPLSGELFF. DNA for the CDR3: TGTGCCAGCAGTGAAGCTCCTTTATCCGGGGAGCTGTTTTTT.

This chain uses TRBV11-3 with TRBJ2-1; tentatively, D is TRBD2 (5 bases). Germline V gene data show CDR1 as SGHNT and CDR2 as YENEEA. V lost 5 bases to trimming and J lost 4 bases, with 9 bases between them. This CDR3 spans 13 amino acids. This chain's CDR3 is CASSPRDYNEQFF. CDR3 in DNA: TGTGCCAGCAGCCCACGGGATTACAATGAGCAGTTCTTC.

This clone was seen once. This rearrangement joins TRBV5-1 to TRBJ2-3, with 11 bases identical to TRBD2. Per germline, CDR1 SGHRS and CDR2 YFSETQ. CDR3 length: 16 residues. V shed 4 bases, J shed 1 base, and the junction held 5 bases outside the gene matches. The CDR3 loop reads CASSSLAGGRTDTQYF. CDR3 sequence (DNA): TGCGCCAGCAGCAGTCTAGCGGGGGGACGCACAGATACGCAGTATTTT.

The genes are TRBV19 and TRBJ2-2; D gene unclear. The germline V gene has CDR1 LNHDA and CDR2 SQIVND (reference sequence). The CDR3 totals 11 residues. The V end was cut by 7 bases, the J end by 6 bases, with 6 bases between. As DNA, the CDR3 is TGTGCCAGTAAACTCGCCGGGGAGCTGTTTTTT. Amino acids: CASKLAGELFF.